This entry describes one T cell receptor beta chain. Its antigen is not identified. The CDR3 is 18 residues long. With 1 base clipped from V and 1 base from J, the junction kept 12 bases outside the gene matches. The germline CDR1 and CDR2 sequences are SGHVS and FQNEAQ. This sample is part of a study of shared clonotypes between healthy human individuals. Findings and caveats of the study: Genetic and exposure-history diversity was limited by the few donors.

Over several immunoSEQ plates, each subset's genomic DNA was distributed in even portions. Data came from immunoSEQ multiplex PCR; TCRdb stores just in-frame clones and leaves some out. The table shows about 1.4 million clones, with 96% occurring only once. The chain combines TRBV7-8 with TRBJ2-7; TRBD1 aligns across 8 bases. Sequencing input: naive CD4+ T cells sorted from blood. Subset: CD45RA+ positively selected. The clonotype originates from a man aged 30-40 years in good health. The CDR3 sequence is CASSLDPTGEFLSYEQYF. DNA of the CDR3: TGTGCCAGCAGCTTAGATCCGACAGGGGAGTTTTTGTCCTACGAGCAGTACTTC.